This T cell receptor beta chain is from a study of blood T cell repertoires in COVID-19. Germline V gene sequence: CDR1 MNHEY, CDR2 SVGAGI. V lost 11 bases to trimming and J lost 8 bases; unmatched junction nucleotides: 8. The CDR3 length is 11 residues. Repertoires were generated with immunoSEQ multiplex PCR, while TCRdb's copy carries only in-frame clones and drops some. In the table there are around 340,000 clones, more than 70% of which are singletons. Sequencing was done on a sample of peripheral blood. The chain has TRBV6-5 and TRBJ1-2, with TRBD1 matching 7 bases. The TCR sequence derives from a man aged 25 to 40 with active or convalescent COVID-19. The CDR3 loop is CAPGTAHGYTF. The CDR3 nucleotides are TGTGCCCCGGGGACAGCTCACGGCTACACCTTC.